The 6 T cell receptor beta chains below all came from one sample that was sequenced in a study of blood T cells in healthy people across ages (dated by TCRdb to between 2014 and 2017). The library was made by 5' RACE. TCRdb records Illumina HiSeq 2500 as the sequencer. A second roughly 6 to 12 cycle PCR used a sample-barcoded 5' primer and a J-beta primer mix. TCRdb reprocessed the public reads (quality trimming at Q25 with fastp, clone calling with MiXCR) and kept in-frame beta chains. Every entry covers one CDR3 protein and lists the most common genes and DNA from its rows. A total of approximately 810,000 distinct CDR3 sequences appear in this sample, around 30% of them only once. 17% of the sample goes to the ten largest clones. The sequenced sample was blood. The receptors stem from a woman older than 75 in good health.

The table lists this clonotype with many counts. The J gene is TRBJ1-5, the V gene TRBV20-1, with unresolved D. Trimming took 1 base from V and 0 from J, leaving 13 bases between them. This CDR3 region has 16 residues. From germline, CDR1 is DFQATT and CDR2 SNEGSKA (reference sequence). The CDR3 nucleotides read TGCAGTGCTAGAGGTCAGTGGGGTTATAGCAATCAGCCCCAGCATTTT. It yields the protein CSARGQWGYSNQPQHF.

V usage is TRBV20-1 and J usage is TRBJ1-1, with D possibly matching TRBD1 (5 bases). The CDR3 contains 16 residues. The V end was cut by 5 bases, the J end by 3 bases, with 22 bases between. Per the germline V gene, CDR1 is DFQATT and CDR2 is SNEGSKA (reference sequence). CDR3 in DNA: TGCAGTGCTCTAAAGGTCCAGGGTGGCCTTTACACTGAAGCTTTCTTT. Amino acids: CSALKVQGGLYTEAFF.

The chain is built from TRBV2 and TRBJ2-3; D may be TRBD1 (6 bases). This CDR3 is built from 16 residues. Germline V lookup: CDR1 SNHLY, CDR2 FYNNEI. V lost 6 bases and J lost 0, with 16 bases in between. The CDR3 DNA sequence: TGTGCCAGCAGCTCCCACGGACAGTCTAGCACAGATACGCAGTATTTT. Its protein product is CASSSHGQSSTDTQYF.

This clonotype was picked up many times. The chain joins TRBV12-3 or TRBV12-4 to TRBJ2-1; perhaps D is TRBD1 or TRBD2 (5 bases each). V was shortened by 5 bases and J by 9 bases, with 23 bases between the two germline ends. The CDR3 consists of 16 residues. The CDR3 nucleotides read TGTGCCAGCAGTCGATTTCGGGACCTCAAGCTGGTTGAGCAGTTCTTC. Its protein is CASSRFRDLKLVEQFF.

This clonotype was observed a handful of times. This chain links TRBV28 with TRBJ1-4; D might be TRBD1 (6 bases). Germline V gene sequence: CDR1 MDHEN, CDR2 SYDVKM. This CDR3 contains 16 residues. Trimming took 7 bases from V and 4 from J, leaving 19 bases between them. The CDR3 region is CASTIGGRFGNEKLFF. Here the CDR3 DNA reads TGTGCCAGCACCATCGGGGGGCGCTTCGGTAATGAAAAACTGTTTTTT.

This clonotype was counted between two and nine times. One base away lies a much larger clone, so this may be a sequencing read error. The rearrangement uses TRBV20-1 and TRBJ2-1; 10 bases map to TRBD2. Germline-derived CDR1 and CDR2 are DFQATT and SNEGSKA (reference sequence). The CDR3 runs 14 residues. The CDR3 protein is CSAGESGGAAEQFF. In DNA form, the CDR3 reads TGCAGTGCTGGAGAAAGCGGGGGGGCCGCTGAGCAGTTCTTC.